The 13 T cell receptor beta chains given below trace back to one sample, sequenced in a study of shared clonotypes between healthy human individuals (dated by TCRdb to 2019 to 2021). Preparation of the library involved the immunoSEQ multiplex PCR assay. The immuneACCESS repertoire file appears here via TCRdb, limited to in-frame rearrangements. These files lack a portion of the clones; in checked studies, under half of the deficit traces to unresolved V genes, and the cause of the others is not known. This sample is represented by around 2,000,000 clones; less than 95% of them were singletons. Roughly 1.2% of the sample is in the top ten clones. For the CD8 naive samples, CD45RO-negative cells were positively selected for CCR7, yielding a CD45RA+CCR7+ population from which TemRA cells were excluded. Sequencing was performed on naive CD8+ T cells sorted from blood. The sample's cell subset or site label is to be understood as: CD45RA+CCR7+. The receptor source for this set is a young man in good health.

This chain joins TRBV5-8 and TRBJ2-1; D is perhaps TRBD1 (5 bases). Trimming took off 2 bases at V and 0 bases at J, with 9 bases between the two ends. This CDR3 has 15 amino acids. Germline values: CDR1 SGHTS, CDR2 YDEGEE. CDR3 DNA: TGTGCCAGCAGCTTTATAGGGGTCTCCTACAATGAGCAGTTCTTC. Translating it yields CASSFIGVSYNEQFF.

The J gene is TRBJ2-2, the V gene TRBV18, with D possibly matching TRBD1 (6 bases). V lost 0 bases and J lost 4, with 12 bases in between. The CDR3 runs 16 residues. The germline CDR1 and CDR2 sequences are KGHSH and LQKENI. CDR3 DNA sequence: TGTGCCAGCTCACCACCGTTCTTAGGGGGCACCGGGGAGCTGTTTTTT. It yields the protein CASSPPFLGGTGELFF.

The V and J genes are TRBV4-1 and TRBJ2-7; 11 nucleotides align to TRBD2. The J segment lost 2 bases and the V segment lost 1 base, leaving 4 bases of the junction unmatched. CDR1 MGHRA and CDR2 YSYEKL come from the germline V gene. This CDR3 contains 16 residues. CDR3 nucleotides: TGCGCCAGCAGCCAAGTTGGACTAGCGGGCACCTACGAGCAGTACTTC. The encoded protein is CASSQVGLAGTYEQYF.

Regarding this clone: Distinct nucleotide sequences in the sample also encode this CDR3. This CDR3 is CASSYDGGYEQYF. The CDR3 coding sequence is TGTGCCAGCAGTTACGACGGAGGCTACGAGCAGTACTTC. The chain has TRBV6-6 and TRBJ2-7, with D tentatively TRBD2 (5 bases). The ends were cut back, 2 bases at V and 3 bases at J, with 8 bases in the middle. CDR1 and CDR2 (germline): MNHNY, SVGAGI (reference sequence). This CDR3 spans 13 amino acids.

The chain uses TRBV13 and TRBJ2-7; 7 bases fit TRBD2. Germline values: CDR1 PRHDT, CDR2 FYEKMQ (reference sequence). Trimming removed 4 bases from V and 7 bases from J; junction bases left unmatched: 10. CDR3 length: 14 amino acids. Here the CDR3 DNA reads TGTGCCAGCAGCTCCGCGACTAGCCTGAAAGAGCAGTACTTC. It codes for CASSSATSLKEQYF. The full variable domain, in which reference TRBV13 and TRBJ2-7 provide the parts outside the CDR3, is AAGVIQSPRHLIKEKRETATLKCYPIPRHDTVYWYQQGPGQDPQFLISFYEKMQSDKGSIPDRFSAQQFSDYHSELNMSSLELGDSALYFCASSSATSLKEQYFGPGTRLTVT.

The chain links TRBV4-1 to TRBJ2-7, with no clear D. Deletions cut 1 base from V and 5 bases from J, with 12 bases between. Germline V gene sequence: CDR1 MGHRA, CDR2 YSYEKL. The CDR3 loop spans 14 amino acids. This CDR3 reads CASSQVGVSHEQYF. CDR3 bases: TGCGCCAGCAGCCAAGTCGGAGTATCCCACGAGCAGTACTTC.

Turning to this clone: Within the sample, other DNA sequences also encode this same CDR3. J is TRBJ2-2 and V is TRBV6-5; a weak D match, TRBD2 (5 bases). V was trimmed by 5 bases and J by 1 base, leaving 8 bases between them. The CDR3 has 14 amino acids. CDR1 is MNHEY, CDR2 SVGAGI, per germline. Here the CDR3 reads CASSPGLNTGELFF. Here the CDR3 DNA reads TGTGCCAGCAGTCCCGGACTGAACACCGGGGAGCTGTTTTTT.

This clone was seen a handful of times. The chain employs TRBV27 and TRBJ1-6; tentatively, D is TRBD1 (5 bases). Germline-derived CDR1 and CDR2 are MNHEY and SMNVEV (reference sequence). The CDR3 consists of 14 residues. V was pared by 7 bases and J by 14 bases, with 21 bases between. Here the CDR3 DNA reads TGTGCCAGCAAAACCCCGGGACTCACGGCAGCCCTCCACTTT. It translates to CASKTPGLTAALHF.

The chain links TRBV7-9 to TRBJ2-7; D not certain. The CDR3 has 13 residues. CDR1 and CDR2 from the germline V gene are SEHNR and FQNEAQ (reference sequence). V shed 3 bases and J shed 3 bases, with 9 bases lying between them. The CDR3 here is CASSFRADYEQYF. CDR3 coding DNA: TGTGCCAGCAGCTTTCGTGCGGACTACGAGCAGTACTTC.

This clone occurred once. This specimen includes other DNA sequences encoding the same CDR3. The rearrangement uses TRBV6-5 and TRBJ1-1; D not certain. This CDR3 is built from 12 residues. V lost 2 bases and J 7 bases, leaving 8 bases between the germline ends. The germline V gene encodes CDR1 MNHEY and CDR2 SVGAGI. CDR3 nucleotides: TGTGCCAGCAGTTACGAGTTCGGTGAAGCTTTCTTT. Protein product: CASSYEFGEAFF.

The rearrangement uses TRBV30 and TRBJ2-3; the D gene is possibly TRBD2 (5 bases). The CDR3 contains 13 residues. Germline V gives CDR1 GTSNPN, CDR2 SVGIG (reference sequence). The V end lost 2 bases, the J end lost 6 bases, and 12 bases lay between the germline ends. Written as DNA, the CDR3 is TGTGCCTGGAGTCAGGACTCACTGGATACGCAGTATTTT. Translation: CAWSQDSLDTQYF.

The CDR3 protein is CASSWDRAYEQYF. The DNA for the CDR3 is TGTGCCAGCAGTTGGGACAGGGCTTACGAGCAGTACTTC. This rearrangement joins TRBV6-6 to TRBJ2-7; TRBD1 agrees at 9 bases. There are 13 residues in the CDR3. Germline V gene lookup returns CDR1 MNHNY and CDR2 SVGAGI (reference sequence). The V gene end was trimmed by 4 bases and the J gene end by 4 bases; junction bases not matched to a gene: 2.

The CDR3 nucleotides read TGTGCCAGCAGCGAGGTATACACTTGGCCCGGGGAGCTGTTTTTT. Its protein product is CASSEVYTWPGELFF. The V call is TRBV7-2, the J call TRBJ2-2; D call uncertain. Germline loops: CDR1 SGHTA, CDR2 FQGNSA. The CDR3 is 15 amino acids. Trimming shortened V by 5 bases and J by 6 bases, and 16 bases separated the two germline ends.